This T cell receptor beta chain was sequenced during a study of T-cell reconstitution after alpha-beta-depleted transplantation in children. The sample holds many counts of this clonotype. Its antigen is still unknown. The TCRbeta library incorporated unique molecular identifiers. TCRdb ran MiXCR on the PCR reads and lists one entry per CDR3 protein. The profile shows 100,000 or so distinct CDR3 sequences, approximately 8% of them singletons. Study-level findings and limits: T-cell numbers and diversity one year post-transplant derived largely from freshly generated T cells. TCRbeta diversity was high at day 60 in some patients (a result of surviving recipient T cells and thymic progenitors). Reportedly, roughly two months post-transplant, alpha-beta T cells arose from several hundred expanded graft clones.

The CDR3 totals 16 residues. In germline, CDR1 is MGHRA, CDR2 YSYEKL. V shed 5 bases, J shed 1 base, and the junction held 8 bases outside the gene matches. The sequence was collected from a boy between 2 and 10 years old with acute lymphoblastic leukemia, due to receive a stem cell transplant. The starting material was PBMCs, obtained before TCRalphabeta/CD19-depleted stem cell transplant. The chain joins TRBV4-1 to TRBJ2-3, with 8 bases aligning to TRBD2. The CDR3 here is CASSFQRGSGTDTQYF. CDR3 nucleotide sequence: TGCGCCAGCAGCTTCCAGCGGGGGTCGGGCACAGATACGCAGTATTTT.